Following are 6 T cell receptor beta chains from one sample sequenced in a study of T cell responses to AZD1222 COVID-19 vaccine. Sequencing used immunoSEQ multiplex PCR; TCRdb keeps in-frame clones, though not all of them. Of more than 150,000 clones listed, around 92% are singletons. Source: peripheral blood, taken on day 0 of AZD1222 vaccination. The receptor set was obtained from an adult in good health.

The V and J genes are TRBV12-3 or TRBV12-4 and TRBJ1-1, with D uncertain. The CDR3 is 12 amino acids. The V and J ends lost 5 bases and 13 bases respectively, with 17 bases between them. Here the CDR3 DNA reads TGTGCCAGCAGTCCGAGAGCCCAGGTTGGTTTCTTT. Protein sequence: CASSPRAQVGFF.

With respect to this clone: The identical CDR3 is also encoded by other nucleotide sequences in the sample. V gene TRBV27 combines with J gene TRBJ2-1, with unresolved D. Germline V CDR1 and CDR2: MNHEY, SMNVEV (reference sequence). V lost 1 base to trimming and J lost 5 bases, with 0 bases between them. The CDR3 runs to 11 residues. The CDR3 loop is CASSLYNEQFF. The CDR3 DNA is TGTGCCAGCAGTTTATACAATGAGCAGTTCTTC.

The gene calls are TRBV19 and TRBJ1-2; 7 bases map to TRBD1. CDR3 size: 14 residues. Germline V gives CDR1 LNHDA, CDR2 SQIVND (reference sequence). V gave up 6 bases and J gave up 2 bases; unmatched junction bases: 6. Here the CDR3 reads CASRPDRANYGYTF. CDR3 nucleotides: TGTGCCAGTAGGCCCGACAGGGCCAACTATGGCTACACCTTC.

Here the CDR3 reads CASSLPTAGNTEAFF. In DNA, the CDR3 is TGTGCCAGCAGCTTGCCGACCGCGGGGAACACTGAAGCTTTCTTT. The J gene is TRBJ1-1, the V gene TRBV7-2; D not resolved. The germline gives CDR1 SGHTA, CDR2 FQGNSA. V was clipped by 3 bases and J by 1 base, with 12 bases between them. The CDR3 totals 15 residues.

V and J are TRBV9 and TRBJ1-5; 10 bases agree with TRBD1. The CDR3 is 13 amino acids. Germline loops: CDR1 SGDLS, CDR2 YYNGEE. Unmatched junction bases numbered 6, after V lost 8 bases and J lost 7 bases. CDR3 loop: CASARDRGQPQHF. DNA for the CDR3: TGTGCCAGTGCCCGGGACAGGGGACAGCCCCAGCATTTT.

J is TRBJ2-7 and V is TRBV6-5; possibly TRBD1 for D (6 bases). The CDR3 runs 14 residues. Germline assignment: CDR1 MNHEY and CDR2 SVGAGI. V lost 4 bases, J lost 3 bases, and 13 bases lay in between. The CDR3 reads CASSSTGHNYEQYF. The CDR3 DNA reads as TGTGCCAGCAGTTCCACGGGACACAACTACGAGCAGTACTTC.